This is a list of T cell receptor beta chains from one sample in a study of OX40 agonist ivuxolimab in advanced cancers. Assay used: immunoSEQ multiplex PCR; TCRdb lists only in-frame clones, some missing. The sample yields about 73,000 clones, around 88% seen once. This specimen was CD4+ or CD8+ T cells sorted from blood, taken in a trial of the OX40 agonist ivuxolimab. The source of these receptors is an adult with an advanced solid tumor such as melanoma, head and neck, liver or kidney cancer. Both conserved end residues are part of each CDR3. Each record gives: J gene, D gene, CDR3 length, clone size, V gene, CDR3 protein, CDR3 DNA. The D gene is left open where the match is weak. Clone size is not always given. Where it is, it says once, few, many or a class for expanded clones.

J gene: TRBJ1-1
D gene: -
CDR3 length: 11
clone size: -
V gene: TRBV20-1
CDR3 protein: CTGTMNTEAFF
CDR3 DNA: TGCACAGGGACCATGAACACTGAAGCTTTCTTT

J gene: TRBJ2-7
D gene: TRBD2
CDR3 length: 13
clone size: -
V gene: TRBV28
CDR3 protein: CASRRTSRHEQYF
CDR3 DNA: TGTGCCAGCAGGCGGACTAGCCGCCACGAGCAGTACTTC

J gene: TRBJ2-7
D gene: TRBD1
CDR3 length: 16
clone size: -
V gene: TRBV2
CDR3 protein: CASSYLGTGKAYEQYF
CDR3 DNA: TGTGCCAGCAGTTACCTTGGGACAGGGAAGGCCTACGAGCAGTACTTC

J gene: TRBJ2-3
D gene: TRBD1
CDR3 length: 14
clone size: -
V gene: TRBV18
CDR3 protein: CASSPTGVADTQYF
CDR3 DNA: TGTGCCAGCTCACCGACAGGGGTGGCAGATACGCAGTATTTT

J gene: TRBJ1-1
D gene: -
CDR3 length: 10
clone size: few
V gene: TRBV30
CDR3 protein: CAWSLNEAFF
CDR3 DNA: TGTGCCTGGAGCCTTAACGAAGCTTTCTTT

J gene: TRBJ2-2
D gene: -
CDR3 length: 14
clone size: -
V gene: TRBV13
CDR3 protein: CASSPRTTSGELFF
CDR3 DNA: TGTGCCAGCAGCCCCAGGACTACTTCCGGGGAGCTGTTTTTT

J gene: TRBJ2-3
D gene: -
CDR3 length: 11
clone size: -
V gene: TRBV7-6
CDR3 protein: CASSLTDTQYF
CDR3 DNA: TGTGCCAGCAGCTTAACAGATACGCAGTATTTT

J gene: TRBJ2-7
D gene: TRBD2
CDR3 length: 16
clone size: -
V gene: TRBV9
CDR3 protein: CASSAGLAASSYEQYF
CDR3 DNA: TGTGCCAGCAGCGCCGGACTAGCTGCAAGCTCCTACGAGCAGTACTTC

J gene: TRBJ2-4
D gene: -
CDR3 length: 15
clone size: -
V gene: TRBV29-1
CDR3 protein: CSVESQLLAKNIQYF
CDR3 DNA: TGCAGCGTTGAAAGCCAGCTACTAGCCAAAAACATTCAGTACTTC

J gene: TRBJ2-1
D gene: TRBD2
CDR3 length: 15
clone size: -
V gene: TRBV19
CDR3 protein: CASSAPGLVNNEQFF
CDR3 DNA: TGTGCCAGTAGTGCCCCTGGACTAGTCAATAATGAGCAGTTCTTC

J gene: TRBJ2-7
D gene: TRBD1
CDR3 length: 14
clone size: -
V gene: TRBV30
CDR3 protein: CAWTRDRYSYEQYF
CDR3 DNA: TGTGCCTGGACTCGGGACAGGTACTCCTACGAGCAGTACTTC

J gene: TRBJ2-7
D gene: -
CDR3 length: 13
clone size: -
V gene: TRBV19
CDR3 protein: CASSLGRNYEQYF
CDR3 DNA: TGTGCCAGTAGTTTGGGTCGTAACTACGAGCAGTACTTC

J gene: TRBJ2-7
D gene: -
CDR3 length: 17
clone size: -
V gene: TRBV5-6
CDR3 protein: CASSQASAIGTNYEQYF
CDR3 DNA: TGTGCCAGCAGCCAAGCCTCGGCCATAGGAACCAACTACGAGCAGTACTTC

J gene: TRBJ2-5
D gene: TRBD2
CDR3 length: 15
clone size: -
V gene: TRBV11-2
CDR3 protein: CASSPGTSGGETQYF
CDR3 DNA: TGTGCCAGCAGCCCCGGGACTAGCGGCGGAGAGACCCAGTACTTC

J gene: TRBJ2-2
D gene: -
CDR3 length: 14
clone size: -
V gene: TRBV9
CDR3 protein: CASSVTPGTGELFF
CDR3 DNA: TGTGCCAGCAGCGTCACTCCTGGGACCGGGGAGCTGTTTTTT

J gene: TRBJ1-2
D gene: -
CDR3 length: 12
clone size: -
V gene: TRBV30
CDR3 protein: CAWSVGGYGYTF
CDR3 DNA: TGTGCCTGGAGTGTAGGCGGCTATGGCTACACCTTC

J gene: TRBJ2-7
D gene: -
CDR3 length: 14
clone size: -
V gene: TRBV27
CDR3 protein: CASRVHRTSYEQYF
CDR3 DNA: TGTGCCAGCAGAGTCCACCGCACTTCCTACGAGCAGTACTTC

J gene: TRBJ2-1
D gene: TRBD2
CDR3 length: 16
clone size: -
V gene: TRBV19
CDR3 protein: CASTRPGGGSYNEQFF
CDR3 DNA: TGTGCCAGTACCAGGCCGGGGGGTGGGTCCTACAATGAGCAGTTCTTC

J gene: TRBJ2-7
D gene: -
CDR3 length: 14
clone size: -
V gene: TRBV5-5
CDR3 protein: CASSLVRGTPEQYF
CDR3 DNA: TGTGCCAGCAGCTTGGTTCGGGGGACCCCCGAGCAGTACTTC

J gene: TRBJ1-4
D gene: -
CDR3 length: 15
clone size: -
V gene: TRBV5-1
CDR3 protein: CASSLDSLSNEKLFF
CDR3 DNA: TGCGCCAGCAGCCTCGACAGCCTCTCTAATGAAAAACTGTTTTTT

J gene: TRBJ2-3
D gene: -
CDR3 length: 11
clone size: -
V gene: TRBV7-9
CDR3 protein: CARGLADTQYF
CDR3 DNA: TGTGCCAGGGGATTAGCGGATACGCAATATTTT

J gene: TRBJ1-4
D gene: TRBD1
CDR3 length: 15
clone size: -
V gene: TRBV6-5
CDR3 protein: CGTKTGEATNEKLFF
CDR3 DNA: TGTGGCACGAAGACAGGGGAAGCAACTAATGAAAAACTGTTTTTT

J gene: TRBJ2-1
D gene: -
CDR3 length: 14
clone size: few
V gene: TRBV5-1
CDR3 protein: CASSLGGAELEQFF
CDR3 DNA: TGCGCCAGCAGCTTGGGCGGAGCGGAGTTGGAGCAGTTCTTC

J gene: TRBJ1-3
D gene: TRBD1
CDR3 length: 16
clone size: -
V gene: TRBV9
CDR3 protein: CASSVQGALTGNTIYF
CDR3 DNA: TGTGCCAGCAGCGTCCAGGGGGCACTTACTGGAAACACCATATATTTT

J gene: TRBJ2-1
D gene: TRBD2
CDR3 length: 16
clone size: -
V gene: TRBV7-2
CDR3 protein: CASSLWGTSGNNEQFF
CDR3 DNA: TGTGCCAGCAGCTTATGGGGGACTAGCGGTAACAATGAGCAGTTCTTC

J gene: TRBJ1-6
D gene: -
CDR3 length: 13
clone size: medium-sized
V gene: TRBV19
CDR3 protein: CASTEVLNSPLHF
CDR3 DNA: TGTGCCAGTACAGAAGTTTTAAATTCACCCCTCCACTTT

J gene: TRBJ2-1
D gene: -
CDR3 length: 13
clone size: -
V gene: TRBV5-1
CDR3 protein: CASSLEPHNEQFF
CDR3 DNA: TGCGCCAGCAGCTTGGAGCCCCACAATGAGCAGTTCTTC

J gene: TRBJ1-4
D gene: -
CDR3 length: 14
clone size: -
V gene: TRBV7-9
CDR3 protein: CASSLARGNEKLFF
CDR3 DNA: TGTGCCAGCAGCTTAGCCAGGGGTAATGAAAAACTGTTTTTT

J gene: TRBJ1-2
D gene: -
CDR3 length: 8
clone size: -
V gene: TRBV7-9
CDR3 protein: CASNGYTF
CDR3 DNA: TGTGCCAGCAATGGCTACACCTTC

J gene: TRBJ1-4
D gene: -
CDR3 length: 15
clone size: -
V gene: TRBV2
CDR3 protein: CASRERTGVNEKLFF
CDR3 DNA: TGTGCCAGCAGAGAACGGACCGGAGTTAATGAAAAACTGTTTTTT

J gene: TRBJ1-2
D gene: TRBD1
CDR3 length: 13
clone size: -
V gene: TRBV30
CDR3 protein: CAWRDREDYGYTF
CDR3 DNA: TGTGCCTGGAGAGACAGGGAGGACTATGGCTACACCTTC

J gene: TRBJ2-7
D gene: -
CDR3 length: 12
clone size: -
V gene: TRBV7-9
CDR3 protein: CASSLDPYEQYF
CDR3 DNA: TGTGCCAGCAGCTTAGACCCCTACGAGCAGTACTTC